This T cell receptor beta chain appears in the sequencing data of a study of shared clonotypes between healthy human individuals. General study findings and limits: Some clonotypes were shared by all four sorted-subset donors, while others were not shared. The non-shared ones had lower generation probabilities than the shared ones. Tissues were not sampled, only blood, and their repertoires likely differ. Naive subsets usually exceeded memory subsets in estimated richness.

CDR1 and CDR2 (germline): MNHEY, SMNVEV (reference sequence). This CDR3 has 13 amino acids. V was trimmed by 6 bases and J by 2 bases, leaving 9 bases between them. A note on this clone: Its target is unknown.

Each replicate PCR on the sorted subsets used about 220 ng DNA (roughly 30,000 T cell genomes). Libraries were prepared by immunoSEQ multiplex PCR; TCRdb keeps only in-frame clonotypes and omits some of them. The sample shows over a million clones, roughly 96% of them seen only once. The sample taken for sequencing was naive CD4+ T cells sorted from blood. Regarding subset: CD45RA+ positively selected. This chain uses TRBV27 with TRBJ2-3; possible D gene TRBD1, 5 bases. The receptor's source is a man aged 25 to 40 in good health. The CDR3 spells CASRGHPTDTQYF. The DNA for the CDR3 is TGTGCCAGCAGAGGACACCCCACAGATACGCAGTATTTT.